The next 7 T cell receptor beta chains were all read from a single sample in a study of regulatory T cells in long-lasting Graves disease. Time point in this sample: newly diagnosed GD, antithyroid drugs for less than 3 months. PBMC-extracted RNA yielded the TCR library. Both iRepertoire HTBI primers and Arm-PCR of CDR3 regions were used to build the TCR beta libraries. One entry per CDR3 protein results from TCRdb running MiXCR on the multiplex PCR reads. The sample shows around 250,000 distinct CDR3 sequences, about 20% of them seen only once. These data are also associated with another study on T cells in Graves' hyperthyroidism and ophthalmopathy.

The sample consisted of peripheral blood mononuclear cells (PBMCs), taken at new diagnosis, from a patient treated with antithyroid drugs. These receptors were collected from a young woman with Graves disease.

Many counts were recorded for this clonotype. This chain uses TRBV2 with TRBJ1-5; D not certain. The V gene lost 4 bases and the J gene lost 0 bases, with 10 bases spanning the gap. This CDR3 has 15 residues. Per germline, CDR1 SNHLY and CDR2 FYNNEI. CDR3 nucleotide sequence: TGTGCCAGCAGTGTCCACGGGATTAGCAATCAGCCCCAGCATTTT. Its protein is CASSVHGISNQPQHF.

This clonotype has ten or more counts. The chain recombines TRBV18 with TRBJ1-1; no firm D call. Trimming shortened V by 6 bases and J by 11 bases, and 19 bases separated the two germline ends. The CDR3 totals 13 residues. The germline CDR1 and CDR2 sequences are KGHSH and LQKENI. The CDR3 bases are TGTGCCAGCTCCCCTTCAGTGGAGAGCTCTGCTTTCTTT. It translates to CASSPSVESSAFF.

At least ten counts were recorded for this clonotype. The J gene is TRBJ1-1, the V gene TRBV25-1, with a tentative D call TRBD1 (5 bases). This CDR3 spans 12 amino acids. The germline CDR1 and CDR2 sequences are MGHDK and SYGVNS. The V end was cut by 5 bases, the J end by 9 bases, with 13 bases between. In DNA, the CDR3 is TGTGCCAGCAGTAGGGGCACGTCTCAAGCTTTCTTT. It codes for CASSRGTSQAFF.

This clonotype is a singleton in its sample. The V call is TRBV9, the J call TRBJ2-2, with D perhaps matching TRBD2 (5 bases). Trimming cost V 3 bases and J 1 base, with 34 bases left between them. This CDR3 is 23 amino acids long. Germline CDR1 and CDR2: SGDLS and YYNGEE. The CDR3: CASSGSGASPIQPLTKNTGELFF. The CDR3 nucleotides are TGTGCCAGCAGCGGCAGCGGCGCAAGCCCGATACAGCCTTTGACAAAGAACACCGGGGAGCTGTTTTTT.

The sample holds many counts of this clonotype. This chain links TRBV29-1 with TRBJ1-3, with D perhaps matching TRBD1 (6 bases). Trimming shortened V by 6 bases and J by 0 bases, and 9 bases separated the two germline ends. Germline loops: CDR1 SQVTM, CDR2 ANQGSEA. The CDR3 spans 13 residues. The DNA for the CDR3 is TGCAGCGTCCGGACAGCCTCTGGAAACACCATATATTTT. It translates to CSVRTASGNTIYF.

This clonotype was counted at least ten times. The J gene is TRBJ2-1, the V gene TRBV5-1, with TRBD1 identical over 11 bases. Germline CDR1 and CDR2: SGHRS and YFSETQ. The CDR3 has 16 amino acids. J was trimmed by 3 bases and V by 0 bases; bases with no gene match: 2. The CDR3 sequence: CASSLGGQGVYNEQFF. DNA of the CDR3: TGCGCCAGCAGCTTGGGGGGACAGGGGGTCTACAATGAGCAGTTCTTC.

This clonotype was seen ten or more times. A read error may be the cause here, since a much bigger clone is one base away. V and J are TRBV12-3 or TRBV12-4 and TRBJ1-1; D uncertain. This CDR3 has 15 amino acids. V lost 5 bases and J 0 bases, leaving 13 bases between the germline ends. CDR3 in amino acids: CASSTSRRLNTEAFF. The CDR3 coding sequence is TGTGCCAGCAGTACTTCTAGACGGCTGAACACTGAAGCTTTCTTT.